The 2 T cell receptor beta chains reported below all come from one sample, sequenced in a study of cytomegalovirus exposure and HLA in healthy donors. The PCR ran on 60 Vbeta and 13 Jbeta primers. Measured with immunoSEQ multiplex PCR; TCRdb has only the in-frame clones, and not every one. The sample shows under 150,000 clones, approximately 80% of them seen only once. Sequencing input: PBMCs. All receptors derive from a woman in her thirties or forties in good health and CMV-seropositive.

The chain employs TRBV4-2 and TRBJ1-3; tentatively, D is TRBD1 (6 bases). Germline V gives CDR1 LGHNA, CDR2 YNFKEQ. V was clipped by 7 bases and J by 8 bases, with 24 bases between them. CDR3 length equals 16 residues. The CDR3 protein is CASNISPAGEIHTIYF. The CDR3 DNA reads as TGTGCCAGCAACATTTCCCCGGCAGGGGAGATACACACCATATATTTT.

V gene TRBV5-1 combines with J gene TRBJ2-7, with D possibly being TRBD2 (6 bases). The CDR3 covers 16 residues. Per germline, CDR1 SGHRS and CDR2 YFSETQ. The ends were cut back, 2 bases at V and 7 bases at J, with 22 bases in the middle. The CDR3 bases are TGCGCCAGCAGCTTCCACAGGTCTCCGGGAGCCAGAGAGCAGTACTTC. Translating it yields CASSFHRSPGAREQYF.